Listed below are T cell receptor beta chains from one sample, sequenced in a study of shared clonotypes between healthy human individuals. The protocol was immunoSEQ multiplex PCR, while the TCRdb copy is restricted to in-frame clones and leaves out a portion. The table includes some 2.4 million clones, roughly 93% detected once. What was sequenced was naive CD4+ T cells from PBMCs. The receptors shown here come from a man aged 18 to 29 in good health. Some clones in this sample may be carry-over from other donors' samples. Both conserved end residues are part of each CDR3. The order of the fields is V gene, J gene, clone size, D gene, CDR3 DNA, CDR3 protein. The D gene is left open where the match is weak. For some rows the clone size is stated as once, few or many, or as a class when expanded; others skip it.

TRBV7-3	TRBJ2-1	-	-	TGTGCCAGCAGCTTATGGGGGAGCTCCTACAATGAGCAGTTCTTC	CASSLWGSSYNEQFF
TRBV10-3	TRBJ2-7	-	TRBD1	TGTGCCATCAGTGAGTACAGGACAGGGTTCTCCTACGAGCAGTACTTC	CAISEYRTGFSYEQYF
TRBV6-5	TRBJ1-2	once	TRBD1	TGTGCCAGCACCGACCCTGGACAGGGGGTTAGTGGCTACACCTTC	CASTDPGQGVSGYTF
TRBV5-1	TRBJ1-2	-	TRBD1	TGCGCCAGCAGCCCCCCCAACCGACAGGGGGGTGGCTACACCTTC	CASSPPNRQGGGYTF
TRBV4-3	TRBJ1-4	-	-	TGCGCCAGCAGCCAAGATACTGGCGAAAAACTGTTTTTT	CASSQDTGEKLFF
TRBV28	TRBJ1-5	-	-	TGTGCCAGCAGCCCTGAGGTGGGTTCGAATCAGCCCCAGCATTTT	CASSPEVGSNQPQHF
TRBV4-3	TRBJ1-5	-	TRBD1	TGCGCCAGCAGCCAGGGCCCGGACAGGGGAGGAGGTCAGCCCCAGCATTTT	CASSQGPDRGGGQPQHF
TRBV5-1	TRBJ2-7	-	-	TGCGCCAGCAGCCCACAGGGACCTACCTACGAGCAGTACTTC	CASSPQGPTYEQYF
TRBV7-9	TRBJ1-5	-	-	TGTGCCAGCAGCTTACGTGGGGATCAGCCCCAGCATTTT	CASSLRGDQPQHF
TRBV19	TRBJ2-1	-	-	TGTGCCAGCACCAAAGGGGGTCTCGACAATGAGCAGTTCTTC	CASTKGGLDNEQFF
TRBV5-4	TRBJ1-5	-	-	TGTGCCAGCAGCTTGGCGGGATCCGGTCAGCCCCAGCATTTT	CASSLAGSGQPQHF
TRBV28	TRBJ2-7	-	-	TGTGCCAGCACTCAGGGGGGGACAGCGAGCTCCTACGAGCAGTACTTC	CASTQGGTASSYEQYF
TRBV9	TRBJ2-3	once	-	TGTGCCAGCAGCCTACGGGCAGAGGCGGATACGCAGTATTTT	CASSLRAEADTQYF
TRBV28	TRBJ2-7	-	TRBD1	TGTGCCAGCAGTTACACAGGGGGAGTAGGTTTGGAGCAGTACTTC	CASSYTGGVGLEQYF
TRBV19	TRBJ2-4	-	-	TGTGCCAGTAGTATCCCCTCTGGCATTCAGTACTTC	CASSIPSGIQYF
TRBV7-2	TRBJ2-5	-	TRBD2	TGTGCCAGCAGCCGCATTACGGGGGGACTGACACAAGAGACCCAGTACTTC	CASSRITGGLTQETQYF
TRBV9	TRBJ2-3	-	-	TGTGCCAGCAGCCCACCAACAGATACGCAGTATTTT	CASSPPTDTQYF
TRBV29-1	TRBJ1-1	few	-	TGCAGCGTTGGAATGTACCGGGAGGGAGCTTTCTTT	CSVGMYREGAFF
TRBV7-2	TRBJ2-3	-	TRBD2	TGTGCCAGCAGCTTAAGACCGCCAGCGGGAGGGCCGACAGATACGCAGTATTTT	CASSLRPPAGGPTDTQYF
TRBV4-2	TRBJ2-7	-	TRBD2	TGTGCCAGCAGCCAGGCTCCTGGTGAGGCGTGGTTGGGGGAGGGCGGCTACGAGCAGTACTTC	CASSQAPGEAWLGEGGYEQYF
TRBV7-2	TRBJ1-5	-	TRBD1	TGTGCCAGCAGTTCTGACAGGGGAAATCAGCCCCAGCATTTT	CASSSDRGNQPQHF
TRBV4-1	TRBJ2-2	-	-	TGCGCCAGCAGCCTCCGGGGCTCCCAGTCTGGCGGGGAGCTGTTTTTT	CASSLRGSQSGGELFF
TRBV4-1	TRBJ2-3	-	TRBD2	TGCGCCAGCAGCCAACTAGCGGGCACGACAGATACGCAGTATTTT	CASSQLAGTTDTQYF
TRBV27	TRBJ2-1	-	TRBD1	TGTGCCAGCAGCAGGGGGAGCTCCTACAATGAGCAGTTCTTC	CASSRGSSYNEQFF
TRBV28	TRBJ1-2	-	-	TGTGCCAGCAGCCGGGATAACTATGGCTACACCTTC	CASSRDNYGYTF
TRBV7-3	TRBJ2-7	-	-	TGTGCCAGCAGCTTAGGTGTCTACGAGCAGTACTTC	CASSLGVYEQYF
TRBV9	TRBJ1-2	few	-	TGTGCCAGCAGCGCGGACCTCGATCGGGTAGAAGGCTACACCTTC	CASSADLDRVEGYTF